This T cell receptor beta chain originates from a study of cytomegalovirus exposure and HLA in healthy donors. It was the approximately 120-subject validation cohort, separate from the approximately 700-subject first cohort, to which the donors belonged. Of note for this clone: Its target is unknown.

Clones were sequenced by immunoSEQ multiplex PCR, and TCRdb holds only the in-frame ones, with some missing. This table holds 100,000 to 120,000 clones, roughly 90% found once. Study-wide results and caveats: Diagnosis of cytomegalovirus status made by the classifier reportedly showed high specificity and sensitivity. The tendency of first-cohort TCR clusters to co-occur in the roughly 130 validation repertoires emerged from a later analysis.

Trimming pared 1 base from V and 6 bases from J, leaving 13 bases between. The CDR3 is 14 residues long. Germline V gene lookup returns CDR1 MDHEN and CDR2 SYDVKM. The rearrangement links TRBV28 to TRBJ2-7; D possibly corresponds to TRBD1 (5 bases). This sequence originates from a woman aged 18-29 years in good health and CMV-seronegative. Sample: PBMCs. The CDR3 is CASSLSPGLAEQYF. For the CDR3, the DNA is TGTGCCAGCAGTTTATCTCCAGGGTTGGCCGAGCAGTACTTC.